Listed below are T cell receptor beta chains from one sample, sequenced in a study of blood T cell repertoires in COVID-19. Repertoires were generated with immunoSEQ multiplex PCR, while TCRdb's copy carries only in-frame clones and drops some. The sample shows a few hundred thousand clones, around nine tenths of them seen only once. The sequenced sample consisted of PBMCs or T cells enriched from blood (not recorded which). Receptors were obtained from a woman between 45 and 60 years old who had recovered from COVID-19. CDR3s include the opening cysteine and the closing phenylalanine or tryptophan. A D gene is named only where the DNA matches it firmly. Some rows mark clone size as missing; the rest say once, few, many or name a class of expanded clone.

>NA|NA|TRBV30|TRBJ1-5
CAWSLGDNQPQHF
TGTGCCTGGAGCCTGGGAGACAATCAGCCCCAGCATTTT
>NA|TRBD2|TRBV28|TRBJ2-5
CASSLQRGEETQYF
TGTGCCAGCAGTTTACAGCGGGGGGAAGAGACCCAGTACTTC
>NA|NA|TRBV4-1|TRBJ2-2
CASRRQQNTGELFF
TGCGCCAGCCGACGACAGCAGAACACCGGGGAGCTGTTTTTT
>NA|NA|TRBV2|TRBJ2-1
CASSDVVNNEQFF
TGTGCCAGCAGTGATGTCGTTAACAATGAGCAGTTCTTC
>few|NA|TRBV28|TRBJ1-5
CASRALNQPQHF
TGTGCCAGCAGGGCCCTTAATCAGCCCCAGCATTTT
>NA|NA|TRBV3-1/TRBV3-2|TRBJ1-3
CASSQGWSSGNTIYF
TGTGCCAGCAGCCAAGGGTGGAGCTCTGGAAACACCATATATTTT
>few|NA|TRBV15|TRBJ1-1
CATSRESAGSEAFF
TGTGCCACCAGCAGAGAATCCGCCGGGAGTGAAGCTTTCTTT
>NA|NA|TRBV24-1|TRBJ1-2
CATSLGTYGYTF
TGTGCCACCTCGCTAGGTACCTATGGCTACACCTTC
>NA|TRBD2|TRBV4-2|TRBJ2-3
CASSQEGASGGLNTDTQYF
TGTGCCAGCAGCCAAGAGGGGGCTAGCGGGGGACTAAACACAGATACGCAGTATTTT
>NA|NA|TRBV4-1|TRBJ1-5
CASSQAGQGPQHF
TGCGCCAGCAGCCAAGCCGGACAAGGCCCCCAGCATTTT
>NA|NA|TRBV30|TRBJ1-5
CAWSVRGSSNQPQHF
TGTGCCTGGAGTGTTAGGGGTTCGAGCAATCAGCCCCAGCATTTT
>few|TRBD2|TRBV28|TRBJ2-7
CASSPRGGSSYEQYF
TGTGCCAGCAGTCCCCGGGGAGGGTCCTCCTACGAGCAGTACTTC
>few|NA|TRBV12-3/TRBV12-4|TRBJ1-6
CATGAGYNSPLHF
TGTGCCACTGGGGCAGGGTATAATTCACCCCTCCACTTT
>NA|NA|TRBV2|TRBJ2-1
CASSPLGGGQYNEQFF
TGTGCCAGCAGCCCACTTGGCGGGGGCCAGTACAATGAGCAGTTCTTC
>NA|TRBD1|TRBV10-3|TRBJ1-2
CAIRGTGDGYTF
TGTGCCATCAGGGGCACAGGGGATGGCTACACCTTC
>NA|NA|TRBV6-1|TRBJ2-7
CASSEDQGFTYEQYF
TGTGCCAGCAGTGAAGACCAGGGGTTCACCTACGAGCAGTACTTC
>NA|TRBD1|TRBV3-1/TRBV3-2|TRBJ1-6
CASSARQGDSPLHF
TGTGCCAGCAGCGCCCGACAGGGGGATTCACCCCTCCACTTT
>NA|TRBD2|TRBV3-1/TRBV3-2|TRBJ2-1
CASSPTSGGVYNEQFF
TGTGCCAGCAGCCCGACGAGCGGGGGGGTCTACAATGAGCAGTTCTTC
>NA|NA|TRBV4-2|TRBJ2-3
CASSQDGRRTDTQYF
TGTGCCAGCAGCCAAGATGGGCGTCGCACAGATACGCAGTATTTT
>NA|NA|TRBV24-1|TRBJ2-3
CATSVGGQGSTDTQYF
TGTGCCACCAGTGTAGGCGGGCAGGGGAGCACAGATACGCAGTATTTT
>NA|NA|TRBV3-1/TRBV3-2|TRBJ2-1
CASSHPPATGRQYEQFF
TGTGCCAGCAGCCACCCCCCCGCAACAGGGAGACAATATGAGCAGTTCTTC
>NA|NA|TRBV27|TRBJ1-1
CASSLVGGNTEAFF
TGTGCCAGCAGTTTAGTGGGGGGGAACACTGAAGCTTTCTTT
>NA|TRBD1|TRBV5-6|TRBJ1-1
CASSLGQGVTEAFF
TGTGCCAGCAGCTTAGGACAGGGTGTCACTGAAGCTTTCTTT
>NA|NA|TRBV5-1|TRBJ2-3
CASSSGNRERDTQYF
TGCGCCAGCAGCTCAGGAAACAGGGAGCGGGATACGCAGTATTTT
>NA|TRBD2|TRBV7-2|TRBJ2-3
CASSSQTSGGAADTQYF
TGTGCCAGCAGCTCCCAGACTAGCGGGGGGGCGGCAGATACGCAGTATTTT
>NA|NA|TRBV3-1/TRBV3-2|TRBJ1-3
CASSRGRGAGNTIYF
TGTGCCAGCAGCCGGGGCAGGGGAGCCGGAAACACCATATATTTT
>NA|TRBD2|TRBV30|TRBJ2-1
CAWSGGGNEQFF
TGTGCCTGGAGTGGGGGAGGGAATGAGCAGTTCTTC
>few|TRBD1|TRBV12-5|TRBJ1-5
CASGLGPDRGVQPQHF
TGTGCTAGTGGTTTGGGGCCGGACAGGGGCGTTCAGCCCCAGCATTTT
>NA|TRBD1|TRBV7-9|TRBJ1-6
CASSSSTGASAGPLHF
TGTGCCAGCAGCTCCTCGACAGGGGCGTCTGCGGGTCCCCTCCACTTT